Listed here is a single T cell receptor (beta chain). Its antigen is not identified. The junction and the germline gene differ at one end; a read error may be behind it. These data come from a study of cytomegalovirus exposure and HLA in healthy donors. The study's findings and limits: Evidence from a later analysis indicated that most CMV-associated TCR beta chains looked HLA-restricted.

PCR was performed using 60 Vbeta and 13 Jbeta primers. This table comes from immunoSEQ multiplex PCR, and its TCRdb copy is limited to in-frame clones, with some not included. Of hundreds of thousands of clones listed, around 75% are singletons. The TCR originated in a woman under 40 in good health and CMV-seronegative. Sequenced: PBMCs.

Written as DNA, the CDR3 is TGTGCCAGCAACTTGGTACATGTCCTAGCGGGATCGAACACCGGGGAGCTGTTTTTT. Amino acid sequence: CASNLVHVLAGSNTGELFF. This sequence joins TRBV5-5 and TRBJ2-2; 9 bases are shared with TRBD2. The CDR3 length is 19 residues. The germline V gene encodes CDR1 SGHKS and CDR2 YYEKEE (reference sequence).